The 11 T cell receptor beta chains reported below all come from one sample, sequenced in a study of shared clonotypes between healthy human individuals. Data came from immunoSEQ multiplex PCR; TCRdb stores just in-frame clones and leaves some out. The sample carries hundreds of thousands of clones, about 95% recorded once. Naive CD8 cells, CD45RO-negative and positively selected for CCR7, excluded terminally differentiated effector memory CD45RA+ cells. The sample consisted of naive CD8+ T cells sorted from blood. The receptors stem from a woman in her twenties or thirties in good health.

V usage is TRBV28 and J usage is TRBJ2-4; D is perhaps TRBD2 (6 bases). There are 17 residues in the CDR3. V was clipped by 7 bases and J by 0 bases, with 19 bases between them. Per germline, CDR1 MDHEN and CDR2 SYDVKM. This chain's CDR3 is CASTTGVGPLAKNIQYF. In DNA form, the CDR3 reads TGTGCCAGCACCACGGGGGTGGGCCCACTAGCCAAAAACATTCAGTACTTC.

This clone appeared once. This chain links TRBV28 with TRBJ2-4; TRBD2 might be the D (6 bases). V lost 2 bases, J lost 3 bases, and 8 bases lay in between. The CDR3 is 14 amino acids. Germline CDR1 MDHEN, CDR2 SYDVKM. The CDR3 nucleotides read TGTGCCAGCAGTTTAAGGGGAGGCAAAAACATTCAGTACTTC. Its translation is CASSLRGGKNIQYF.

The chain links TRBV29-1 to TRBJ2-7; 8 nucleotides agree with TRBD1. Trimming removed 2 bases from V and 5 bases from J; junction bases left unmatched: 11. Germline values: CDR1 SQVTM, CDR2 ANQGSEA. The CDR3 extends over 15 amino acids. CDR3 amino acids: CSVELTGARDDEQYF. As DNA, the CDR3 is TGCAGCGTTGAACTGACAGGGGCTAGAGACGACGAGCAGTACTTC.

V is TRBV10-2 and J is TRBJ1-1; tentative D call: TRBD1 (5 bases). The CDR3 sequence is 13 residues long. Germline V gives CDR1 WSHSY, CDR2 SAAADI. The germline V and J ends were trimmed by 3 bases and 4 bases, with 9 bases remaining between them. The CDR3 DNA follows: TGCGCCAGCAGTGAAGAGGGGTTCACTGAAGCTTTCTTT. It yields the protein CASSEEGFTEAFF.

This sequence joins TRBV4-1 and TRBJ2-1, with 10 bases identical to TRBD2. V lost 0 bases and J lost 3; bases outside the gene matches: 2. Germline V CDR1 and CDR2: MGHRA, YSYEKL. This CDR3 region has 16 residues. CDR3 nucleotides: TGCGCCAGCAGCCAAGACAGGACTAGCGGCTACAATGAGCAGTTCTTC. This codes for CASSQDRTSGYNEQFF.

The chain carries TRBV5-4 and TRBJ2-7; 11 nucleotides line up with TRBD2. Germline assignment: CDR1 SGHNT and CDR2 YYREEE (reference sequence). This CDR3 comprises 14 residues. With V trimmed by 5 bases and J by 1 base, 2 bases remained unmatched. CDR3 bases: TGTGCCAGCAGGACTAGCGGGGATTCCTACGAGCAGTACTTC. This codes for CASRTSGDSYEQYF.

V gene TRBV21-1 combines with J gene TRBJ2-6; the table gives TRBD2 as D, unverified against the DNA. TRBV21-1 is noted as a pseudogene. The CDR3 runs to 16 residues. This CDR3 is CASSRVRGTGANVLTF. The CDR3 bases are TGTGCCAGCAGCAGGGTAAGAGGGACTGGGGCCAACGTCCTGACTTTC.

The chain is built from TRBV14 and TRBJ2-1; no firm D call. The CDR3 has 12 residues. Germline V gene sequence: CDR1 SGHDN, CDR2 FVKESK. Trimming stripped 5 bases from V and 6 bases from J, with 8 bases between. Here the CDR3 reads CASSYTLNEQFF. The CDR3 nucleotides are TGTGCCAGCAGCTACACGCTCAATGAGCAGTTCTTC.

This chain links TRBV28 with TRBJ2-7; weak D call: TRBD2 (5 bases). Trimming took 4 bases from V and 1 from J, leaving 17 bases between them. CDR3 length: 16 residues. CDR1 is MDHEN and CDR2 is SYDVKM in the germline V gene. The CDR3 sequence: CASSSTGPRGSYEQYF. CDR3 sequence (DNA): TGTGCCAGCAGTTCCACCGGACCCCGCGGGTCCTACGAGCAGTACTTC.

The V call is TRBV28, the J call TRBJ2-7; 9 bases line up with TRBD1. V shed 6 bases, J shed 2 bases, and the junction held 8 bases outside the gene matches. The germline CDR1 and CDR2 sequences are MDHEN and SYDVKM. The CDR3 contains 15 residues. The CDR3 loop reads CASRERQGDTYEQYF. In DNA, the CDR3 is TGTGCCAGCAGAGAAAGACAGGGGGATACCTACGAGCAGTACTTC. The variable domain in full, with the rest retrieved from reference TRBV28 and TRBJ2-7, is DVKVTQSSRYLVKRTGEKVFLECVQDMDHENMFWYRQDPGLGLRLIYFSYDVKMKEKGDIPEGYSVSREKKERFSLILESASTNQTSMYLCASRERQGDTYEQYFGPGTRLTVT.

This clone was seen a single time. CDR3 region: CSVLYYEQYF. The CDR3 region has the DNA TGCAGTGTCCTATATTACGAGCAGTACTTC. This chain connects TRBV20-1 to TRBJ2-7; D is ambiguous. The CDR3 has 10 amino acids. The germline gives CDR1 DFQATT, CDR2 SNEGSKA (reference sequence). V gave up 7 bases and J gave up 4 bases, with 8 bases separating them.